This T cell receptor (beta chain) was sequenced in a study of blood T cell repertoires in COVID-19. V was pared by 4 bases and J by 10 bases, with 20 bases between. Germline CDR1 is SEHNR and CDR2 is FQNEAQ (reference sequence). The CDR3 has 16 residues. The assay was immunoSEQ multiplex PCR, and TCRdb's table has in-frame clones only and misses some. The sample has 150,000 to 200,000 clones, more than 65% seen once; the top ten hold approximately 9.9%. Input material: PBMCs or T cells enriched from blood (not recorded which). The receptor comes from a man aged 50-60 years who had recovered from COVID-19. This sequence joins TRBV7-9 and TRBJ1-6; possible D gene TRBD1, 6 bases. The DNA for the CDR3 is TGTGCCAGCAGCTCCTCAGGGGAAAGGGTGGAGTCACCCCTCCACTTT. Amino acids: CASSSSGERVESPLHF.